There are a few counts of the clone carrying this T cell receptor (beta chain). Antigen: not known. CDR1 and CDR2 from the germline V gene are SGHTA and FQGNSA. CDR3 size: 16 residues. V lost 8 bases and J lost 3, with 22 bases in between. Here immunoSEQ multiplex PCR was the method, and the copy in TCRdb shows in-frame clones only, minus some. The profile shows under 70,000 clones, around 84% of them singletons. The source of the sample is a study of OX40 agonist ivuxolimab in advanced cancers. Study as a whole: The diagnoses of dose-escalation patients were hepatocellular carcinoma, melanoma, renal cell or head and neck cancer.

The study, taken as a whole, reports: Clonal expansion was among the lowest in partial responders at 0.1-3.0 mg/kg, especially CD8+. Within 6 weeks, CD4+ and CD8+ blood T cells expanded clonally at 0.1 to 3.0 mg/kg.

The TCR was taken from an adult with an advanced solid tumor such as melanoma, head and neck, liver or kidney cancer. This chain uses TRBV7-2 with TRBJ1-2; D is undetermined. Sample: CD4+ or CD8+ T cells sorted from blood, taken in a trial of the OX40 agonist ivuxolimab. The DNA of the CDR3 is TGTGCCAGCCAGTACTCCTACGGTAGCACCCACTATGGCTACACCTTC. Translation gives CASQYSYGSTHYGYTF.